These 12 T cell receptor beta chains share one sample of origin, sequenced in a study of cytomegalovirus exposure and HLA in healthy donors. Researchers ran the PCR with 60 Vbeta and 13 Jbeta primers. Produced via immunoSEQ multiplex PCR; TCRdb's table is partial and in-frame only. Its table lists roughly 150,000 clones. Sequences were obtained from PBMCs. The source of these receptors is a woman aged 45-59 years in good health and CMV-seronegative.

The V call is TRBV28, the J call TRBJ1-2, with unresolved D. Germline assignment: CDR1 MDHEN and CDR2 SYDVKM. This CDR3 has 12 amino acids. Trimming removed 10 bases at V and 8 bases at J, with 17 bases between. The CDR3 nucleotides are TGTGCCACCGACATTCGGGGTGGAGGCTACACCTTC. This codes for CATDIRGGGYTF.

The chain employs TRBV27 and TRBJ2-7; 7 nucleotides agree with TRBD2. Looked up from germline, CDR1 is MNHEY and CDR2 is SMNVEV (reference sequence). V lost 5 bases and J lost 0; bases outside the gene matches: 7. The CDR3 length is 15 residues. CDR3 in DNA: TGTGCCAGCAGTCCCAACAGCGGGATCTCCTACGAGCAGTACTTC. Translating it yields CASSPNSGISYEQYF.

The chain recombines TRBV19 with TRBJ1-4; TRBD1 aligns across 10 bases. Germline V gene lookup returns CDR1 LNHDA and CDR2 SQIVND (reference sequence). Germline trimming cut 9 bases from V and 6 bases from J; bases unmatched to any gene: 4. CDR3 size: 13 residues. The chain's CDR3 is CASRDRGYEKLFF. The CDR3 coding sequence is TGTGCCAGCAGGGACAGGGGCTATGAAAAACTGTTTTTT.

On this clone: At one end, the junction sequence differs from germline, possibly due to a read error. This CDR3 reads CASSLEHGREGVF. CDR3 nucleotides: TGCGCCAGCAGCTTGGAGCATGGACGTGAGGGGGTTTTT. V and J are TRBV5-1 and TRBJ1-4; tentative D call: TRBD1 (6 bases). The CDR3 consists of 13 residues. CDR1 is SGHRS, CDR2 YFSETQ, per germline.

The gene calls are TRBV12-5 and TRBJ2-7; no clear D gene. V lost 6 bases, J lost 3 bases, and 6 bases lay in between. This CDR3 is 11 amino acids long. The germline V gene has CDR1 LGHNT and CDR2 FRNRAP. The CDR3 sequence is CASGPSYEQYF. Written as DNA, the CDR3 is TGTGCTAGTGGGCCTAGCTACGAGCAGTACTTC.

The rearrangement uses TRBV28 and TRBJ1-1; 9 bases map to TRBD1. This CDR3 has 15 residues. CDR1 is MDHEN and CDR2 is SYDVKM in the germline V gene. J gave up 5 bases and V 4 bases, and 8 bases lay outside the gene matches. Here the CDR3 reads CASSSGQGWGTEAFF. CDR3 nucleotides: TGTGCCAGCAGTTCGGGACAGGGATGGGGAACTGAAGCTTTCTTT.

The CDR3 reads CASSDGKGPQPQHF. DNA of the CDR3: TGTGCCAGCAGTGACGGTAAGGGGCCTCAGCCCCAGCATTTT. The chain has TRBV6-4 and TRBJ1-5, with TRBD1 as a possible D gene (5 bases). The V gene lost 2 bases and the J gene lost 6 bases, with 11 bases spanning the gap. This CDR3 region has 14 residues. Germline assignment: CDR1 MRHNA and CDR2 SNTAGT.

The chain is built from TRBV19 and TRBJ1-5, with D unclear. V was pared by 8 bases and J by 0 bases, with 14 bases between. This CDR3 has 15 amino acids. The germline V gene encodes CDR1 LNHDA and CDR2 SQIVND (reference sequence). The CDR3 is CASLRGEYSNQPQHF. CDR3 sequence (DNA): TGTGCCAGTCTTCGCGGTGAATATAGCAATCAGCCCCAGCATTTT.

The chain uses TRBV30 and TRBJ1-6; possibly TRBD1 for D (6 bases). V was clipped by 3 bases and J by 0 bases, with 21 bases between them. The CDR3 has 19 amino acids. Per germline, CDR1 GTSNPN and CDR2 SVGIG (reference sequence). In DNA form, the CDR3 reads TGTGCCTGGAGCGGCCCTGGGGGCTGGTCGTACTCCTATAATTCACCCCTCCACTTT. Its translation is CAWSGPGGWSYSYNSPLHF.

V gene TRBV6-1 combines with J gene TRBJ2-7; D unresolved. V lost 7 bases to trimming and J lost 0 bases, with 10 bases between them. This CDR3 spans 13 amino acids. Germline loops: CDR1 MNHNS, CDR2 SASEGT. CDR3 sequence: CASTRGVSYEQYF. CDR3 in DNA: TGTGCCAGCACACGCGGTGTCTCCTACGAGCAGTACTTC.

The J gene is TRBJ1-3, the V gene TRBV7-2; D may be TRBD1 (6 bases). CDR1 SGHTA and CDR2 FQGNSA come from the germline V gene. The CDR3 loop spans 19 amino acids. Deletions cut 2 bases from V and 4 bases from J, with 24 bases between. The DNA for the CDR3 is TGTGCCAGCAGCTTAAGGGTCATTGGGACCCAGGGGACCGGAAACACCATATATTTT. This translates into CASSLRVIGTQGTGNTIYF.

This chain links TRBV7-2 with TRBJ2-2, with TRBD2 matching over 11 bases. Per germline, CDR1 SGHTA and CDR2 FQGNSA. V lost 10 bases to trimming and J lost 5 bases; unmatched junction nucleotides: 6. The CDR3 runs to 14 residues. In DNA, the CDR3 is TGTGCCATCCGACTAGCGGGACGGACCGGGGAGCTGTTTTTT. Protein sequence: CAIRLAGRTGELFF.